Listed below are T cell receptor beta chains from one sample, sequenced in a study of blood T cells in healthy people across ages. Using its own MiXCR run on the 5' RACE reads, TCRdb lists one record per CDR3 protein. The sample yields around 670,000 distinct CDR3 sequences, about 28% seen once. The source material was blood. The receptors were gathered from a woman of 80 years or more in good health. Both conserved end residues are part of each CDR3. The D gene is left open where the match is weak. The size field is filled for only some rows; it gives once, few, many or a size class.

V gene	D gene	clone size	J gene	CDR3 DNA	CDR3 protein
TRBV6-2/TRBV6-3	.	many	TRBJ2-5	TGTGCCAGCAGCTCTCGGCGGGATCAAGAGACCCAGTACTTC	CASSSRRDQETQYF
TRBV6-2/TRBV6-3	TRBD1	.	TRBJ1-2	TGTGCCAGCAATCCCTCGGGACAGGGGAGCGGCTACACCTTC	CASNPSGQGSGYTF
TRBV20-1	TRBD1	.	TRBJ1-1	TGTAGGGCTGACCGGACAGGGAGAGGGACTGAAGCTTTCTTT	CRADRTGRGTEAFF
TRBV7-9	.	many	TRBJ1-6	TGTGCCAGCAGCTCCCCTCAAGGGGGTGGGACTTCACCCCTCCACTTT	CASSSPQGGGTSPLHF
TRBV6-2/TRBV6-3	TRBD2	many	TRBJ2-1	TGTGCCAGCAGTCCCCCGCAGGCTAGCGGGGCCCTAAAGCAGTTCTTC	CASSPPQASGALKQFF
TRBV20-1	.	many	TRBJ2-3	TGCAGTGCGCGGGTCGGGTCCTCAGATACGCAGTATTTT	CSARVGSSDTQYF
TRBV10-3	TRBD2	few	TRBJ2-3	TGTGCCATCAGTGATGGGGGCGGGGGGCCCACAGATACGCAGTATTTT	CAISDGGGGPTDTQYF
TRBV13	TRBD1	many	TRBJ2-6	TGTGCCAGCAGCACGGCAGGGGGTTCTGGGGCCAACGTCCTGACTTTC	CASSTAGGSGANVLTF
TRBV7-2	.	many	TRBJ1-4	TGTGCCAGCAGCGCAGGGACCGGGGATGGTAATGAAAAACTGTTTTTT	CASSAGTGDGNEKLFF
TRBV5-8	.	.	TRBJ1-2	TGTGCCAGCAGCTTCTATCCTGCGGCAGGAAGGGGCTACACCTTC	CASSFYPAAGRGYTF
TRBV6-1	.	many	TRBJ2-7	TGTGCCAGCAGTCAACAGGGTAACGAGCAGTACTTC	CASSQQGNEQYF
TRBV14	TRBD1	.	TRBJ2-5	TGTGCCAGCAGCGTCAGGGGGTGGGTGACCCAGTACTTC	CASSVRGWVTQYF
TRBV29-1	TRBD1	few	TRBJ1-5	TGCAGCGTTGTAGAGAGACAGGGGGCAGGTCAGCCCCAGCATTTT	CSVVERQGAGQPQHF
TRBV5-1	.	many	TRBJ2-1	TGCGCCAGCAGCTTGGGGGCAGGGGCCTACAATGAGCAGTTCTTC	CASSLGAGAYNEQFF
TRBV4-3	.	many	TRBJ1-4	TGCGCCAGCAGCCAAGACTCCCAGGGCCATGAAAAACTGTTTTTT	CASSQDSQGHEKLFF
TRBV6-2/TRBV6-3	TRBD1	many	TRBJ1-2	TGTGCCAGCAGCCGACAGGGTCTCCCTCATGGCTACACCTTC	CASSRQGLPHGYTF
TRBV7-8	TRBD2	few	TRBJ2-2	TGTGCCAGCAGCCCCTCTGTACGGGGGGGCTTTGTGGAGCTGTTTTTT	CASSPSVRGGFVELFF
TRBV7-9	TRBD1	few	TRBJ1-2	TGTGCCAGCAGCCCCCGACAGGGTGCCTATGGCTACACCTTC	CASSPRQGAYGYTF
TRBV7-6	.	many	TRBJ2-7	TGTGCCAGCAGTTTCGCTGAGGGACTGGGCTACGAGCAGTACTTC	CASSFAEGLGYEQYF
TRBV7-2	.	.	TRBJ2-5	TGTTCCAGCAGCTTAGGTCCAGGCGGAGGGCAAGGGACCCAGTACTTC	CSSSLGPGGGQGTQYF
TRBV5-1	.	.	TRBJ1-4	TGCGCCAGCAGCTTACTCGGGACCTCGAATGAAAAACTGTTTTTT	CASSLLGTSNEKLFF
TRBV6-1	TRBD2	.	TRBJ2-5	TGCGCCAGCAGCCGAGGACTAGCGGGGGGGCCAGAGACCCAGTACTTC	CASSRGLAGGPETQYF
TRBV5-1	.	many	TRBJ1-4	TGCGCCAGCAGCTTCACCGGAGAAAAACTGTTTTTT	CASSFTGEKLFF
TRBV27	.	.	TRBJ1-6	TGTGCCAGCAGAACCGGGACGGCGGTCTATAATTCACCCCTCCACTTT	CASRTGTAVYNSPLHF
TRBV6-1	TRBD2	many	TRBJ2-3	TGTGCCAGCAGGGAATCTCTAGCGGGGGGGCGTACAGATACGCAGTATTTT	CASRESLAGGRTDTQYF
TRBV2	TRBD1	.	TRBJ2-2	TGTGCCAGCAGTGTTGAGACAGGGGGACCCGGGGAGCTGTTTTTT	CASSVETGGPGELFF
TRBV6-5	.	many	TRBJ2-3	TGTGCCAGCAGTATAGGACTGGGAACAGATACGCAGTATTTT	CASSIGLGTDTQYF
TRBV4-2	.	many	TRBJ2-7	TGTGCCAGCAGCCAAGAGGCGACTAGCTCCTACGAGCAGTACTTC	CASSQEATSSYEQYF
TRBV4-1	.	.	TRBJ1-1	TGCGCCAGCAGCCAGGGTGACAGGAGGAACACTGAAGCTTTCTTT	CASSQGDRRNTEAFF
TRBV20-1	.	few	TRBJ1-1	TGCAGTGCTAGGGGCCGGGGGAACACTGAAGCTTTCTTT	CSARGRGNTEAFF
TRBV27	.	many	TRBJ1-2	TGTGCCAAAGTGGATCCCCTCAGGGGAGCTAACTATGGCTACACCTTC	CAKVDPLRGANYGYTF
TRBV14	.	.	TRBJ1-1	TGTGCCAGCAGCCAAGATCCTTTAGGTCTGGGGACTGAAGCTTTCTTT	CASSQDPLGLGTEAFF
TRBV7-9	.	many	TRBJ1-2	TGTGCCAGCAGCTTTGGACAGTCGGGGTTACCCACCTTC	CASSFGQSGLPTF
TRBV6-2/TRBV6-3	.	.	TRBJ2-7	TGTGCCAGCAGTTACCTGGGCCTCGAGCAGTACTTC	CASSYLGLEQYF
TRBV5-1	.	many	TRBJ2-1	TGCGCCAGCAGCGAAGGTCCAGGCCCCTTCATGAATGAGCAGTTCTTC	CASSEGPGPFMNEQFF
TRBV29-1	.	many	TRBJ2-7	TGCAGCGTTGAAGATAATGCCTACGAGCAGTACTTC	CSVEDNAYEQYF
TRBV20-1	TRBD1	few	TRBJ1-5	TGCAGTGCTTACGGACAGGGGGATGATCAGCCCCAGCATTTT	CSAYGQGDDQPQHF
TRBV12-3/TRBV12-4	.	.	TRBJ1-2	TGTGCCAGCGCCCCACGAGCAATTCCTAACTATGGCTACACCTTC	CASAPRAIPNYGYTF
TRBV20-1	.	many	TRBJ1-2	TGCAGTGCGGGTCAAGTAAGCCACTCTAACTATGGCTACACCTTC	CSAGQVSHSNYGYTF
TRBV20-1	.	many	TRBJ1-5	TGCAGTGCTAGAGATCGGCAGGGTCCCAATCAGCCCCAGCATTTT	CSARDRQGPNQPQHF
TRBV27	TRBD1	.	TRBJ1-5	TGTGCCAGCAGTCGAAGCGTGACAGGGCTGAGCAATCAGCCCCAGCATTTT	CASSRSVTGLSNQPQHF
TRBV7-2	TRBD2	many	TRBJ2-5	TGTGCCAGCAGCTTTAGCGGGGGGGCCGGGGAGACCCAGTACTTC	CASSFSGGAGETQYF
TRBV7-2	TRBD2	many	TRBJ2-7	TGTGCCAGCAGCTTGTATGTCTCTAGCGGGTGGGGCCCCTACGAGCAGTACTTC	CASSLYVSSGWGPYEQYF
TRBV3-1	TRBD1	few	TRBJ2-7	TGTGCCAGCAGCCAGGCTCCGACAGGGCGATACGAGCAGTACTTC	CASSQAPTGRYEQYF
TRBV7-2	TRBD2	many	TRBJ2-5	TGTGCCAGCAGCCCCAGACTAGCGGGGCACAAAGAGACCCAGTACTTC	CASSPRLAGHKETQYF
TRBV7-2	TRBD1	many	TRBJ1-2	TGTGCCAGCAGCCTCAGGGGGGATGGCTACACCTTC	CASSLRGDGYTF
TRBV5-1	.	many	TRBJ2-1	TGTGCCAGCAGCTTAGTAGGCAACAATGAGCAGTTCTTC	CASSLVGNNEQFF